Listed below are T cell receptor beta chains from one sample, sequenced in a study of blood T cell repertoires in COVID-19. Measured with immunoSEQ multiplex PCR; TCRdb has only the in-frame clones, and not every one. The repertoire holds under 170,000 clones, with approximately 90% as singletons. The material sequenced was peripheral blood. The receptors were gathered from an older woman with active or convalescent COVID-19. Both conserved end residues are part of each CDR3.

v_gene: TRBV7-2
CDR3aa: CASSLAGSNSYEQYF

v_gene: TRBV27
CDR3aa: CASRGQGTDTQYF

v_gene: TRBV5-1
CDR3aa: CASGGETDTQYF

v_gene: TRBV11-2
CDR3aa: CASSSGTGTLYGYTF

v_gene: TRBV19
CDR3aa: CASSPGEVPYQETQYF

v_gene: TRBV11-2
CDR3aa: CASRIPGGYTEAFF

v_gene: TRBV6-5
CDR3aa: CASRRGRGETQYF

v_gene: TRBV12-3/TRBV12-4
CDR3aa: CASSMSKRDGYTF

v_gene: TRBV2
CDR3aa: CASSDGGPSYEQYF

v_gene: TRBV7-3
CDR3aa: CASSPTRDSEQFF

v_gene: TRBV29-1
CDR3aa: CSVAAGAATNYGYTF

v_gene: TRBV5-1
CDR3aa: CASSWTGGDQPQHF

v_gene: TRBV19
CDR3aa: CASSPDRAGNTIYF

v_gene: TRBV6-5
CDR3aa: CASSYGGRDTEAFF

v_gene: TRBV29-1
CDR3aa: CSVERRGGNEQYF

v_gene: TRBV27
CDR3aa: CASSITGHYGYTF

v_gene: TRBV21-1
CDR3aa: CASSKSLLLAGVGTGELFF

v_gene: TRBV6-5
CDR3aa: CASSTVMNTEAFF

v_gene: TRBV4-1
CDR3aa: CASSQGPAYEQYF

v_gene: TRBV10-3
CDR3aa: CAISREGTEAFF

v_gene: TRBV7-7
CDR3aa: CASGGPGTGELFF

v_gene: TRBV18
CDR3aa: CASSPNYADSLNEKLFF

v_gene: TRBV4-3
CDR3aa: CASSQGIQGEVGYTF

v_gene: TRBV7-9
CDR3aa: CASSPGQSMTEAFF

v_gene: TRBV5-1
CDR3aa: CASSYGDRENYGYTF

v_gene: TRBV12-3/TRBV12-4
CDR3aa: CASSSSNSPLHF

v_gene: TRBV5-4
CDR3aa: CASSFPGVDTEAFF

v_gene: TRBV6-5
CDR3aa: CASKELAGFTDTQYF

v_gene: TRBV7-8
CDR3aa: CASSLVGRGNSPLHF

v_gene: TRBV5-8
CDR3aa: CASSLNRGTEAFF

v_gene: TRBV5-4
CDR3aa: CASSRGTGTYNEQFF

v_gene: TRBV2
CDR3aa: CASSWDSSSNTEAFF

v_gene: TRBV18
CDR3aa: CASSPGGERNTEAFF

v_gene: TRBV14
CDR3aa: CASSPGTPNTGELFF

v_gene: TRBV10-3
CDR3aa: CAIEKGEPGNTEAFF

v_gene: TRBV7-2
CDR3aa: CASSPNLNTEAFF

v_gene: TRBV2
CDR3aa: CASGRDSQMFPYEQYF

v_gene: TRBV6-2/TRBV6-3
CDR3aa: CASSPQGAANEKLFF

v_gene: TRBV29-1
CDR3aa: CSVDSGGDGNTIYF

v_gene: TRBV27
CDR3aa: CASSFSLNNEQFF

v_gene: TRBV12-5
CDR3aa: CASGFGHSEAFF

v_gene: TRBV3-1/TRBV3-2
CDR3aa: CASSQEVTRHTGELFF

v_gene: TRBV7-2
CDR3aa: CASSLDVLNSYGYTF

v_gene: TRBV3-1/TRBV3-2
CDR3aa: CASSQVGTGWETQYF

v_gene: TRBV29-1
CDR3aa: CSGTENTEAFF

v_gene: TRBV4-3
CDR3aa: CASSQAGAGNTIYF

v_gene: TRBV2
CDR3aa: CASSGDGGGTEAFF

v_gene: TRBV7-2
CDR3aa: CASSLAPGQESYGYTF

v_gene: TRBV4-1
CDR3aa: CASSQATVRGVNEQFF

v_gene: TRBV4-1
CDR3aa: CASGRQGVVADTQYF

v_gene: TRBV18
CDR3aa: CASSTGENIQPQHF

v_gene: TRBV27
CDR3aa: CASSLERLAALHEQFF

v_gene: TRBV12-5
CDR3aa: CASGSTGVGQFF

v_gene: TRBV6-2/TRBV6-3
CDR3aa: CASSYGGQRVEKLFF

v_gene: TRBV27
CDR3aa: CASSLSWAGAYEQYF

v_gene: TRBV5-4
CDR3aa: CASSAQGARYEQYF

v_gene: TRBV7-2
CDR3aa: CASSSASGGAIHEQFF

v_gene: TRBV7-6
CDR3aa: CASSLGQINTGELFF

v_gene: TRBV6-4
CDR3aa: CASSDSQQGFNEQFF